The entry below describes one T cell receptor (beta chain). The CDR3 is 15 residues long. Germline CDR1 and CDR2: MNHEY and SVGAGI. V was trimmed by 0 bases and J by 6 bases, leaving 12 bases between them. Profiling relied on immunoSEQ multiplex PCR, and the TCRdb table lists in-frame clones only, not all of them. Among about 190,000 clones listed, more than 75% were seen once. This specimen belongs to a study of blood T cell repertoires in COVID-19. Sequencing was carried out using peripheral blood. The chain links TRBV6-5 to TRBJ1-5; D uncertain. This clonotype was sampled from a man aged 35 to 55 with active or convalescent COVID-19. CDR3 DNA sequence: TGTGCCAGCAGTTACTCGTTCGGGATTCGTCAGCCCCAGCATTTT. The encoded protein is CASSYSFGIRQPQHF.